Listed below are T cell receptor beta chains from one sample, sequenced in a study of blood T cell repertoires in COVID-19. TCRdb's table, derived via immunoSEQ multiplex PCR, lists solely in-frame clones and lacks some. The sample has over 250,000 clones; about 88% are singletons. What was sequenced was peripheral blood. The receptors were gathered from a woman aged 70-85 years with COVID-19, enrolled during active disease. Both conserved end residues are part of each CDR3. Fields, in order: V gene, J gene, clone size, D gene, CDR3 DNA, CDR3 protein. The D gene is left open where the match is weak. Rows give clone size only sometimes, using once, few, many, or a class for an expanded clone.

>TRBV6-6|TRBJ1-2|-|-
TGTGCCAGCAGTTACAAGGGGGCTAACTATGGCTACACCTTC
CASSYKGANYGYTF
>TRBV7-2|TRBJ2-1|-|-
TGTGCCAGCAGCTTAGACGGAGCGTACAATGAGCAGTTCTTC
CASSLDGAYNEQFF
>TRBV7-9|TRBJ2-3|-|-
TGTGCCAGCAGCCATCGTTGGGAGACAGATACGCAGTATTTT
CASSHRWETDTQYF
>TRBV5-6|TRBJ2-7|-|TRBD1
TGTGCCAGCAGCTTGGTGGGACAGAGCTACGAGCAGTACTTC
CASSLVGQSYEQYF
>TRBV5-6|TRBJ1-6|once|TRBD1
TGTGCCAGCAGCTTGGCCGTAGGACAGGGGGCCTCACCCCTCCACTTT
CASSLAVGQGASPLHF
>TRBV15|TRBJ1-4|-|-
TGTGCCACCAGCAGAGGGGGCGGGGGGGATGAAAAACTGTTTTTT
CATSRGGGGDEKLFF
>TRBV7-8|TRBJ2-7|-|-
TGTGCCAGCAGCTTCAACTCCTACGAGCAGTACTTC
CASSFNSYEQYF
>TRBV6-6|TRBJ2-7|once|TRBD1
TGTGCCAGCAAACAGGGGGGTTCCTACGAGCAGTACTTC
CASKQGGSYEQYF
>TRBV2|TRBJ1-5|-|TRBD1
TGTGCCAGCAGTGCACAGGGGAGCAATCAGCCCCAGCATTTT
CASSAQGSNQPQHF
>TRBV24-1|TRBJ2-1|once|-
TGTGCCACCAGTGATGCCGGGAGTCCCAACTACAATGAGCAGTTCTTC
CATSDAGSPNYNEQFF
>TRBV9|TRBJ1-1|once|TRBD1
TGTGCCAGCAGCCCCAAAGGGACAGGGGTGAACACTGAAGCTTTCTTT
CASSPKGTGVNTEAFF
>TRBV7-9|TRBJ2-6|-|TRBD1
TGTGCCAGCAGCTTACCCACAGGGGATTCTGGGGCCAACGTCCTGACTTTC
CASSLPTGDSGANVLTF
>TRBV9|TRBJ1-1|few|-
TGTGCCAGCAGCCCACAGGAGGGAGGAGCTTTCTTT
CASSPQEGGAFF
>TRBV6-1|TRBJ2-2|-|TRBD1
TGTGCCAGCAGTGGTCTTCCGGGACAGCCAATGGCGAACACCGGGGAGCTGTTTTTT
CASSGLPGQPMANTGELFF
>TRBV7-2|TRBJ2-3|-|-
TGTGCCAGCAGCCCGCAAGGCTCCAGGGTTGATACGCAGTATTTT
CASSPQGSRVDTQYF
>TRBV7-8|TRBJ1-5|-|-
TGTGCCAGCAGCTCGGACAGTATTAATCAGCCCCAGCATTTT
CASSSDSINQPQHF
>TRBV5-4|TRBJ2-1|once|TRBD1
TGTGCCAGCAGCTTGGACGCGACAGGGGGGTGGAATGAGCAGTTCTTC
CASSLDATGGWNEQFF
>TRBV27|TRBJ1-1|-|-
TGTGCCAGCAGTTTAAGGAGTGGATCCGACCTGACTTTCTTT
CASSLRSGSDLTFF
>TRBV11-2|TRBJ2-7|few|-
TGTGCCAGCCGGAGGGGCTGGGAGCAGTACTTC
CASRRGWEQYF
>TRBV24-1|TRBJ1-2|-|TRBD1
TGTGCCACCAGTGACCCCTGGACAGGGTCTGGCTACACCTTC
CATSDPWTGSGYTF
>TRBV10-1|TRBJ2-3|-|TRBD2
TGCGCCAGCAGTGAGCTAGCGGGCGGCACAGATACGCAGTATTTT
CASSELAGGTDTQYF
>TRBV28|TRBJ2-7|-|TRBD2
TGTGCCAGCAGTTTGACTAGCGGGGGGGTTGGGGAGCAGTACTTC
CASSLTSGGVGEQYF
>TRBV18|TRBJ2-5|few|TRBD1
TGTGCCAGCGCCCGGGACAGCCTCCAAGAGACCCAGTACTTC
CASARDSLQETQYF
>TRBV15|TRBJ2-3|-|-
TGTGCCACCAGCAGAGCTAGGGGAGGAGGCACAGATACGCAGTATTTT
CATSRARGGGTDTQYF
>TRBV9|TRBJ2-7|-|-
TGTGCCAGCAGCGTAGGCAGCGACTTAACAGGCGAGCAGTACTTC
CASSVGSDLTGEQYF
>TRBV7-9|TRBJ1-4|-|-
TGTGCCAGCAGCTTAGTCATCGAAAAACTGTTTTTT
CASSLVIEKLFF
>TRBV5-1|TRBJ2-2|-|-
TGCGCCAGCAGCACCCCTAGGGGAACCGGGGAGCTGTTTTTT
CASSTPRGTGELFF
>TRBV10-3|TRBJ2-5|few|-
TGTGCCATCAGTGACCCGACTAGAAAGGGGACCCAGTACTTC
CAISDPTRKGTQYF
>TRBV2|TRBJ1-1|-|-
TGTGCCAGCAGTGATAACAGTCCCCACCAAGAAGCTTTCTTT
CASSDNSPHQEAFF
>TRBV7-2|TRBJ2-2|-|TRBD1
TGTGCCAGCAGCTTAGCCACGGACAGGAGCACCGGGGAGCTGTTTTTT
CASSLATDRSTGELFF
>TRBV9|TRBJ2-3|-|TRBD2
TGTGCCAGCAGCGTGGGTAGCGGGGGGGCCAGGAACACAGATACGCAGTATTTT
CASSVGSGGARNTDTQYF
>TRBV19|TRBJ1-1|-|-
TGTGCCAGTAGTAATCGCGTGGGGGGGAAGGGCACTGAAGCTTTCTTT
CASSNRVGGKGTEAFF
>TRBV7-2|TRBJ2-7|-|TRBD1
TGTGCCAGCAGCTTATTGGGACAGGTCTACTTCTACGAGCAGTACTTC
CASSLLGQVYFYEQYF
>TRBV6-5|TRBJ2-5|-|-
TGTGCCAGCAGAAGAGATCTGGGCCACCAAGAGACCCAGTACTTC
CASRRDLGHQETQYF
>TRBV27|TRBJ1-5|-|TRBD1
TGTGCCAGCAGTTTAGACAGGGGGATGAATCAGCCCCAGCATTTT
CASSLDRGMNQPQHF
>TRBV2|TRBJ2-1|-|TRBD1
TGTGCCAGCAGTAAAGACAGGGGTGGCTACAATGAGCAGTTCTTC
CASSKDRGGYNEQFF
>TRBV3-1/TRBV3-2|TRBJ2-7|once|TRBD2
TGTGCCAGCAGCCAAGATCTTGGCGGGGGGGCAGGCGAGCAGTACTTC
CASSQDLGGGAGEQYF
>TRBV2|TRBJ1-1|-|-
TGTGCCAGCAGGGTTAATAGTGACACTGAAGCTTTCTTT
CASRVNSDTEAFF
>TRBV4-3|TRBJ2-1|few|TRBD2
TGCGCCAGCAGCCGGTTACTAGCGGGGGGGCGTACCTACAATGAGCAGTTCTTC
CASSRLLAGGRTYNEQFF
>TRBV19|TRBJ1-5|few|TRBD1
TGTGCCAGTAGCTCGCCCGACAGGGGCAATCAGCCCCAGCATTTT
CASSSPDRGNQPQHF
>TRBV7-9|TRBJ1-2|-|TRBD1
TGTGCCAGCAGCCCCATGGGGACAGGGGGCTATGGCTACACCTTC
CASSPMGTGGYGYTF
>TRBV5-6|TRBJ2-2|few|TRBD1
TGTGCCAGCAGGGCCGGGACAGTTTTTGCCGGGGAGCTGTTTTTT
CASRAGTVFAGELFF
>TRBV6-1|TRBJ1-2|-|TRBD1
TGTGCCAGCAGTGAGTGGCAGGGGGCGTTTGGCTACACCTTC
CASSEWQGAFGYTF
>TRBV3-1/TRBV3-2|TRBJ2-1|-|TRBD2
TGTGCCAGCACGATGGCTAGCGGGTACAATGAGCAGTTCTTC
CASTMASGYNEQFF
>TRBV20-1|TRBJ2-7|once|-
TGCAGTGCTTCACAGGGTTACGAGCAGTACTTC
CSASQGYEQYF
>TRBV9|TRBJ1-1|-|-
TGTGCCAGCAGCGTAGTAGGGACTAATGAAGCTTTCTTT
CASSVVGTNEAFF
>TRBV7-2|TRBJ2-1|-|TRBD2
TGTGCCAGCAGCTTAGGGGGACTAGCTTATGAGCAGTTCTTC
CASSLGGLAYEQFF
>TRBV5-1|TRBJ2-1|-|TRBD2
TGCGCCAGCACCCCGAAGACTAGCGGGGGGAACAAGCAGTTCTTC
CASTPKTSGGNKQFF
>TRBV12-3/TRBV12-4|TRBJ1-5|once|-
TGTGCCAGCAGTTCTGGGGCGAATCAGCCCCAGCATTTT
CASSSGANQPQHF
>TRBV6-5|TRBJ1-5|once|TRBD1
TGTGCCAGCAGTACCGGGACAGCGAATCAGCCCCAGCATTTT
CASSTGTANQPQHF
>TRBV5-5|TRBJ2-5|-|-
TGTGCCAGCAGCTTGGTGGCAGTACAAGAGACCCAGTACTTC
CASSLVAVQETQYF
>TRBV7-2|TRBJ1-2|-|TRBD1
TGTGCCAGCAGCTTAGCTGGGCCAGGGGGAGGATATGGCTACACCTTC
CASSLAGPGGGYGYTF
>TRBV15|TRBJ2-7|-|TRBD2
TGTGCCACCAGCGTGGGGGGGGTCTACGAGCAGTACTTC
CATSVGGVYEQYF
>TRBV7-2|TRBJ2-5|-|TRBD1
TGTGCCAGCAGCTGGGACAGGGGGGCATTGGAGACCCAGTACTTC
CASSWDRGALETQYF
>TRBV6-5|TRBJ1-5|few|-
TGTGCCAGCAGTTTCAAGGGGCAGCCCCAGCATTTT
CASSFKGQPQHF
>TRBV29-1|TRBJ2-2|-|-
TGCAGCGTTGAGATTGCGTATACCGGGGAGCTGTTTTTT
CSVEIAYTGELFF
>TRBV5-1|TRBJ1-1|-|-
TGCGCCAGCAGCTTGGGGGGCTGGCTCACTGAAGCTTTCTTT
CASSLGGWLTEAFF